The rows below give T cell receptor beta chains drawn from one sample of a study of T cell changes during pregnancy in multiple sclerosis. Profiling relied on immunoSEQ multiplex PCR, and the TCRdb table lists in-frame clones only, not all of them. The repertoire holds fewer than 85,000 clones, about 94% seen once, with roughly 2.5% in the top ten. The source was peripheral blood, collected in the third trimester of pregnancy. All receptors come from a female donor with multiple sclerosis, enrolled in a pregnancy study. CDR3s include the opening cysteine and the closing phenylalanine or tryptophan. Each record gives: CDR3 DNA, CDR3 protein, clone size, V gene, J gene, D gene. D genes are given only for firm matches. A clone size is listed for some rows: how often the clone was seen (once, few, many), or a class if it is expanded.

cdr3_nt: TGTGCCAGCAGCGTAAAACCAATGGACAGGTCTATTCTAAGCGATACGCAGTATTTT
cdr3_aa: CASSVKPMDRSILSDTQYF
clone_size: .
v_call: TRBV9
j_call: TRBJ2-3
d_call: TRBD1

cdr3_nt: TGTGCCAGCACTTTGGGACAGGGAAGCGGGGAGCTGTTTTTT
cdr3_aa: CASTLGQGSGELFF
clone_size: .
v_call: TRBV2
j_call: TRBJ2-2
d_call: TRBD1

cdr3_nt: TGTGCCAGCAGCTTGGCGGAGAGCTCCTACGAGCAGTACTTC
cdr3_aa: CASSLAESSYEQYF
clone_size: .
v_call: TRBV5-5
j_call: TRBJ2-7
d_call: .

cdr3_nt: TGTGCCAGCAGTTACAGGGGCTATGGCTACACCTTC
cdr3_aa: CASSYRGYGYTF
clone_size: .
v_call: TRBV6-5
j_call: TRBJ1-2
d_call: .

cdr3_nt: TGTGCCAGCAGCTTAATGGGTAGCGGGGGCCCTGAGCAGTTCTTC
cdr3_aa: CASSLMGSGGPEQFF
clone_size: .
v_call: TRBV7-2
j_call: TRBJ2-1
d_call: TRBD2

cdr3_nt: TGTGCCACCAGCGATCGGGAACAGGGGTACGGAAACACCATATATTTT
cdr3_aa: CATSDREQGYGNTIYF
clone_size: .
v_call: TRBV15
j_call: TRBJ1-3
d_call: TRBD1

cdr3_nt: TGTGCCAGCACCCCGACCGGGACAGGGCTGGACGAGACCCAGTACTTC
cdr3_aa: CASTPTGTGLDETQYF
clone_size: .
v_call: TRBV27
j_call: TRBJ2-5
d_call: TRBD1

cdr3_nt: TGTGCCAGCAGTGTTGGGGGCTTGGATCAGCCCCAGCATTTT
cdr3_aa: CASSVGGLDQPQHF
clone_size: .
v_call: TRBV5-6
j_call: TRBJ1-5
d_call: .

cdr3_nt: TGTGCCACCAGCAAAACAGGGGGCGGCACTGAAGCTTTCTTT
cdr3_aa: CATSKTGGGTEAFF
clone_size: .
v_call: TRBV15
j_call: TRBJ1-1
d_call: TRBD1

cdr3_nt: TGCGCCAGCAGCTTGGGGGACAGGGGATATGGCTACACCTTC
cdr3_aa: CASSLGDRGYGYTF
clone_size: .
v_call: TRBV5-1
j_call: TRBJ1-2
d_call: TRBD1

cdr3_nt: TGTGCCAGCAGCTCCCCCAGGGCAGGCTACGAGCAGTACTTC
cdr3_aa: CASSSPRAGYEQYF
clone_size: .
v_call: TRBV14
j_call: TRBJ2-7
d_call: .

cdr3_nt: TGTGCCAGCAGCGTAGCCCCTCTAGCGGGGGGGTCGAACACCGGGGAGCTGTTTTTT
cdr3_aa: CASSVAPLAGGSNTGELFF
clone_size: once
v_call: TRBV9
j_call: TRBJ2-2
d_call: TRBD2

cdr3_nt: TGCGCCAGCAGCTTCGGACAGAGATACGAGCAGTACTTC
cdr3_aa: CASSFGQRYEQYF
clone_size: .
v_call: TRBV5-1
j_call: TRBJ2-7
d_call: .

cdr3_nt: TGCGCCAGCAGCTCGACCCGGGACAGGGGCTACGAGCAGTACTTC
cdr3_aa: CASSSTRDRGYEQYF
clone_size: .
v_call: TRBV5-1
j_call: TRBJ2-7
d_call: TRBD1

cdr3_nt: TGTGCCAGCAGTGACGAAACAACGCGGGGACAGGAGGACAGTTCGCCCTACGAGCAGTACTTC
cdr3_aa: CASSDETTRGQEDSSPYEQYF
clone_size: .
v_call: TRBV2
j_call: TRBJ2-7
d_call: TRBD1

cdr3_nt: TGTGCCAGCAGGTCCCGAGTGGAGGACACTGAAGCTTTCTTT
cdr3_aa: CASRSRVEDTEAFF
clone_size: .
v_call: TRBV4-2
j_call: TRBJ1-1
d_call: .

cdr3_nt: TGCGCCAGCAGCTGGGGACAGGGTGGAGATGGCTACACCTTC
cdr3_aa: CASSWGQGGDGYTF
clone_size: .
v_call: TRBV5-1
j_call: TRBJ1-2
d_call: TRBD1

cdr3_nt: TGTGCTAGTGGTCACCCCCACCGCAGCTCCTACGAGCAGTACTTC
cdr3_aa: CASGHPHRSSYEQYF
clone_size: .
v_call: TRBV12-5
j_call: TRBJ2-7
d_call: .

cdr3_nt: TGTGCCAGCAGCGTAGTGTCAGCAGGGGGCTTTTACAATGAGCAGTTCTTC
cdr3_aa: CASSVVSAGGFYNEQFF
clone_size: .
v_call: TRBV9
j_call: TRBJ2-1
d_call: TRBD1

cdr3_nt: TGTGCCATCAGTGACAGGGGGGACCCAATGGGGCAGTTCTTC
cdr3_aa: CAISDRGDPMGQFF
clone_size: .
v_call: TRBV10-3
j_call: TRBJ2-1
d_call: .

cdr3_nt: TGTGCCAGTAGTAAGCCTGACAGCTTAGGTCCCTCGCAGTATTTT
cdr3_aa: CASSKPDSLGPSQYF
clone_size: .
v_call: TRBV19
j_call: TRBJ2-3
d_call: .

cdr3_nt: TGTGCTTCAACGGGGAACTACGAGCAGTACTTC
cdr3_aa: CASTGNYEQYF
clone_size: .
v_call: TRBV28
j_call: TRBJ2-7
d_call: .

cdr3_nt: TGTGCCAGCACCCTACGAAGGACAGGGAGCACTGAAGCTTTCTTT
cdr3_aa: CASTLRRTGSTEAFF
clone_size: .
v_call: TRBV13
j_call: TRBJ1-1
d_call: TRBD1

cdr3_nt: TGTGCCAGCAGCTTGGGAGGGCGAGTCGATCAGCCCCAGCATTTT
cdr3_aa: CASSLGGRVDQPQHF
clone_size: .
v_call: TRBV5-4
j_call: TRBJ1-5
d_call: .

cdr3_nt: TGTGCCACCAGCCCCAGCGGGGGCACAGATACGCAGTATTTT
cdr3_aa: CATSPSGGTDTQYF
clone_size: .
v_call: TRBV15
j_call: TRBJ2-3
d_call: TRBD2

cdr3_nt: TGTGCCAGCAGCTTAGAGATGTGGGCAGGGGTGAACACTGAAGCTTTCTTT
cdr3_aa: CASSLEMWAGVNTEAFF
clone_size: .
v_call: TRBV11-2
j_call: TRBJ1-1
d_call: .

cdr3_nt: TGTGCCAGCAGCCATAACTATTGGGGTTCAATTCGGGGGTACACTGAAGCTTTCTTT
cdr3_aa: CASSHNYWGSIRGYTEAFF
clone_size: .
v_call: TRBV7-8
j_call: TRBJ1-1
d_call: .

cdr3_nt: TGTGCCAGCAGTTACCTGGACAGGGGTGGCTACACCTTC
cdr3_aa: CASSYLDRGGYTF
clone_size: .
v_call: TRBV6-5
j_call: TRBJ1-2
d_call: TRBD1

cdr3_nt: TGCAGCGTTGTGGGGCAGTACGAGCAGTACTTC
cdr3_aa: CSVVGQYEQYF
clone_size: .
v_call: TRBV29-1
j_call: TRBJ2-7
d_call: .

cdr3_nt: TGTGCCAGCAGCTCCCAGCGGGGGGACTCCTACGAGCAGTACTTC
cdr3_aa: CASSSQRGDSYEQYF
clone_size: .
v_call: TRBV7-3
j_call: TRBJ2-7
d_call: TRBD2

cdr3_nt: TGCGCCAGCAGCCAAACACGAGGGGAGACCCAGTACTTC
cdr3_aa: CASSQTRGETQYF
clone_size: .
v_call: TRBV4-1
j_call: TRBJ2-5
d_call: .

cdr3_nt: TGTGCCAGCAGTTTATTGTCGGACAGGGGAGGGGGCAATCAGCCCCAGCATTTT
cdr3_aa: CASSLLSDRGGGNQPQHF
clone_size: .
v_call: TRBV27
j_call: TRBJ1-5
d_call: TRBD1

cdr3_nt: TGTGCCAGCAGCGTGGGAGGGCCCTATGAGCAGTTCTTC
cdr3_aa: CASSVGGPYEQFF
clone_size: .
v_call: TRBV9
j_call: TRBJ2-1
d_call: TRBD2

cdr3_nt: TGTGCCAGCAGCCATCCGGGACAGGGGGAGACGTACCAAGAGACCCAGTACTTC
cdr3_aa: CASSHPGQGETYQETQYF
clone_size: .
v_call: TRBV13
j_call: TRBJ2-5
d_call: TRBD1

cdr3_nt: TGTGCCAGCTCACCTTTGGGACAGGTGGTCAATGAGCAGTTCTTC
cdr3_aa: CASSPLGQVVNEQFF
clone_size: .
v_call: TRBV18
j_call: TRBJ2-1
d_call: TRBD1

cdr3_nt: TGTGCCAGCAGCCTCGGGACAGGTAAAGCGAGTGAGCAGTACTTC
cdr3_aa: CASSLGTGKASEQYF
clone_size: .
v_call: TRBV9
j_call: TRBJ2-7
d_call: TRBD1

cdr3_nt: TGTGCCAGCAGCCCCGAAGACAGCTACGAGCAGTACTTC
cdr3_aa: CASSPEDSYEQYF
clone_size: .
v_call: TRBV5-5
j_call: TRBJ2-7
d_call: .

cdr3_nt: TGTGCCAGCAGCAGACACCCGGGGGGGGGCAATGAGCAGTTCTTC
cdr3_aa: CASSRHPGGGNEQFF
clone_size: .
v_call: TRBV9
j_call: TRBJ2-1
d_call: TRBD2

cdr3_nt: TGTGCCAGTAGTCTCGGTGGTGGGGCATGGGAAAATCAGCCCCAGCATTTT
cdr3_aa: CASSLGGGAWENQPQHF
clone_size: .
v_call: TRBV19
j_call: TRBJ1-5
d_call: .

cdr3_nt: TGCGCCAGCAGCTCGGGACAGGGTAAAGAGACCCAGTACTTC
cdr3_aa: CASSSGQGKETQYF
clone_size: .
v_call: TRBV5-1
j_call: TRBJ2-5
d_call: TRBD1

cdr3_nt: TGTGCCAGCAGTTCCGGGACAGGGTCCGAGCAGTACTTC
cdr3_aa: CASSSGTGSEQYF
clone_size: few
v_call: TRBV2
j_call: TRBJ2-7
d_call: TRBD1

cdr3_nt: TGTGCCAGCTCTCGGGACAGGGGTGGTGAAGCTTTCTTT
cdr3_aa: CASSRDRGGEAFF
clone_size: .
v_call: TRBV18
j_call: TRBJ1-1
d_call: TRBD1

cdr3_nt: TGTGCCAGCAGCTCATTAGAAGATGAAAAACTGTTTTTT
cdr3_aa: CASSSLEDEKLFF
clone_size: .
v_call: TRBV7-9
j_call: TRBJ1-4
d_call: .

cdr3_nt: TGTGCCAGCAGCTTGTGGGAGATCTGGTTGCGGAATGCTGGAAACACCATATATTTT
cdr3_aa: CASSLWEIWLRNAGNTIYF
clone_size: .
v_call: TRBV7-9
j_call: TRBJ1-3
d_call: .

cdr3_nt: TGTGCCAGCAGCTCAACACCGTCTGGGGCCAACGTCCTGACTTTC
cdr3_aa: CASSSTPSGANVLTF
clone_size: .
v_call: TRBV7-9
j_call: TRBJ2-6
d_call: .

cdr3_nt: TGTGCCAGCAGCCACGGCGCATCCGGGGACACTGAAGCTTTCTTT
cdr3_aa: CASSHGASGDTEAFF
clone_size: .
v_call: TRBV11-2
j_call: TRBJ1-1
d_call: .

cdr3_nt: TGTGCCAGTAGCCGTCCGACAGGGGGCGCTTCCAATCAGCCCCAGCATTTT
cdr3_aa: CASSRPTGGASNQPQHF
clone_size: .
v_call: TRBV19
j_call: TRBJ1-5
d_call: TRBD1

cdr3_nt: TGTGCCAGCAGCGAGGATATAGCGGGGGGGCAGGATGAGCAGTTCTTC
cdr3_aa: CASSEDIAGGQDEQFF
clone_size: .
v_call: TRBV2
j_call: TRBJ2-1
d_call: TRBD2

cdr3_nt: TGTGCCTCAAATTCATGGACAGGGCTCTCTGGAAACACCATATATTTT
cdr3_aa: CASNSWTGLSGNTIYF
clone_size: .
v_call: TRBV6-4
j_call: TRBJ1-3
d_call: TRBD1

cdr3_nt: TGTGCCAGCATCCTTCAGGACACTGAAGCTTTCTTT
cdr3_aa: CASILQDTEAFF
clone_size: .
v_call: TRBV2
j_call: TRBJ1-1
d_call: .

cdr3_nt: TGCGCCAGCAGCTTGGCTTTGGGGGGGGGCACAGATACGCAGTATTTT
cdr3_aa: CASSLALGGGTDTQYF
clone_size: .
v_call: TRBV5-1
j_call: TRBJ2-3
d_call: TRBD2

cdr3_nt: TGTGCCAGCACCGGACACAATAATGAAAAACTGTTTTTT
cdr3_aa: CASTGHNNEKLFF
clone_size: .
v_call: TRBV6-1
j_call: TRBJ1-4
d_call: .

cdr3_nt: TGTGCCAGCAGCTCCTCAGCGGGGGGGCCTACAGATACGCAGTATTTT
cdr3_aa: CASSSSAGGPTDTQYF
clone_size: .
v_call: TRBV7-9
j_call: TRBJ2-3
d_call: TRBD2

cdr3_nt: TGCAGCGTTGAAAGGTGGGCCCCTGCAGATACGCAGTATTTT
cdr3_aa: CSVERWAPADTQYF
clone_size: .
v_call: TRBV29-1
j_call: TRBJ2-3
d_call: .

cdr3_nt: TGTGCCAGCAGTAGTGACAGGGGCGGTGAAAAACTGTTTTTT
cdr3_aa: CASSSDRGGEKLFF
clone_size: .
v_call: TRBV2
j_call: TRBJ1-4
d_call: TRBD1

cdr3_nt: TGTGCCAGTACTCCCTCCGGTGACACTGAAGCTTTCTTT
cdr3_aa: CASTPSGDTEAFF
clone_size: few
v_call: TRBV19
j_call: TRBJ1-1
d_call: .

cdr3_nt: TGTGCCAGCAGTGGCTCCCGGCAGGGGCCTAATGGCTACACCTTC
cdr3_aa: CASSGSRQGPNGYTF
clone_size: .
v_call: TRBV6-5
j_call: TRBJ1-2
d_call: .

cdr3_nt: TGTGCCAGCAGCTTGGGGGGAGGGTTGCAGTATTTT
cdr3_aa: CASSLGGGLQYF
clone_size: .
v_call: TRBV5-6
j_call: TRBJ2-3
d_call: TRBD2

cdr3_nt: TGTGCCAGTAGTCCACGCAGGGCTGGCTACACCTTC
cdr3_aa: CASSPRRAGYTF
clone_size: .
v_call: TRBV19
j_call: TRBJ1-2
d_call: .